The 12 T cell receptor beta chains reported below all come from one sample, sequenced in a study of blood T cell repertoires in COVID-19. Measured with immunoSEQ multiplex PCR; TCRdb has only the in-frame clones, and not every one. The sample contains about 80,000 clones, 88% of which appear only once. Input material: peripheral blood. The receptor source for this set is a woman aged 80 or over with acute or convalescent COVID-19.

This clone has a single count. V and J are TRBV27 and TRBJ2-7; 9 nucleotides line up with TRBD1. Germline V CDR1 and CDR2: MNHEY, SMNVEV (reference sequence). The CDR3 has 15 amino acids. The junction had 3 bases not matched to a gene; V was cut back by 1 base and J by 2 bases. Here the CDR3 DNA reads TGTGCCAGCAGTTTATTGGGACAGGGAGCCTACGAGCAGTACTTC. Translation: CASSLLGQGAYEQYF.

The CDR3 DNA reads as TGTGCCAGCATCGGGGGGAAGATCGGGAAAGCTTTCTTT. It codes for CASIGGKIGKAFF. The genes are TRBV6-5 and TRBJ1-1; perhaps TRBD1 as D (5 bases). This CDR3 is built from 13 residues. Between the trimmed V and J ends, which lost 7 bases and 9 bases, there was a span of 18 bases. Germline CDR1 is MNHEY and CDR2 is SVGAGI.

CDR3 protein: CASSARTALTQYF. The DNA of the CDR3 is TGTGCCAGCAGTGCTAGGACAGCCCTTACGCAGTATTTT. The chain uses TRBV12-3 or TRBV12-4 and TRBJ2-3, with D possibly being TRBD1 (6 bases). This CDR3 spans 13 amino acids. V shed 5 bases and J shed 8 bases, with 14 bases lying between them.

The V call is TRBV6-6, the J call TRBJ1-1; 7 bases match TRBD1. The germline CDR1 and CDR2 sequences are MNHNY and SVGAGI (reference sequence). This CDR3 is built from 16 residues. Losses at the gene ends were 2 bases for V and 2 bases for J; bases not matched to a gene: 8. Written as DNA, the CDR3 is TGTGCCAGCAGTTACAGAGTACAGGGGCCCAACACTGAAGCTTTCTTT. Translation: CASSYRVQGPNTEAFF.

CDR3 nucleotide sequence: TGTGCCAGCAGCGCCGGACTCTACCAAGAGACCCAGTACTTC. Residues: CASSAGLYQETQYF. V and J are TRBV7-2 and TRBJ2-5; D might be TRBD2 (5 bases). The ends were cut back, 5 bases at V and 0 bases at J, with 10 bases in the middle. The CDR3 is 14 residues long. The germline gives CDR1 SGHTA, CDR2 FQGNSA.

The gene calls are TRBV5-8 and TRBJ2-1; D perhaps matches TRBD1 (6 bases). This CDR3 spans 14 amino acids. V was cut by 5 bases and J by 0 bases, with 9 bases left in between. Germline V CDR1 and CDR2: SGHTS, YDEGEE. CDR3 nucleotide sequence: TGTGCCAGCAGAGGACAGAGCTCCTACAATGAGCAGTTCTTC. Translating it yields CASRGQSSYNEQFF.

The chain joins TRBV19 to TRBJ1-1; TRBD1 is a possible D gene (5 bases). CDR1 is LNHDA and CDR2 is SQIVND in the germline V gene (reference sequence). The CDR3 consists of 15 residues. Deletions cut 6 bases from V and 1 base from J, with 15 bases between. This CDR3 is CASRFAQTGNTEAFF. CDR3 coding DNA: TGTGCCAGTAGATTTGCACAAACAGGGAACACTGAAGCTTTCTTT.

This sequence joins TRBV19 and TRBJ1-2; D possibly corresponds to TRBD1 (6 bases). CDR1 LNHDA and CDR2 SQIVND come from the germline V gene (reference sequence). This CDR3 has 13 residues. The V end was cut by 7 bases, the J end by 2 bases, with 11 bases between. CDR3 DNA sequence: TGTGCCAGTACCCCGGACAGCAACTATGGCTACACCTTC. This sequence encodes CASTPDSNYGYTF.

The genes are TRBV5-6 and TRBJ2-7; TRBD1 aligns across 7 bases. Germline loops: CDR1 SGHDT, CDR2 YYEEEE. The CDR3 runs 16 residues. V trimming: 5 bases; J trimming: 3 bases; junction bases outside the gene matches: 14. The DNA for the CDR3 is TGTGCCAGCAGATCCCGAGGGGGCCGGGATAACTACGAGCAGTACTTC. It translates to CASRSRGGRDNYEQYF.

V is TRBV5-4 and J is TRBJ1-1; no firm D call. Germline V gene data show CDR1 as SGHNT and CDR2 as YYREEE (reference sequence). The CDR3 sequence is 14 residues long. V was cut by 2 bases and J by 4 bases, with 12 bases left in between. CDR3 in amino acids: CASSFAGISTEAFF. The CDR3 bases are TGTGCCAGCAGCTTCGCAGGCATAAGCACTGAAGCTTTCTTT.

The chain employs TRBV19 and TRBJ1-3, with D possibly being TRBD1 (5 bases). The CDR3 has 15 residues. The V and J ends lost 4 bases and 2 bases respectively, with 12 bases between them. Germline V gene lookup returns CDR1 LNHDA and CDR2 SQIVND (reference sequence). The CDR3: CASSSLGGTGNTIYF. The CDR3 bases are TGTGCCAGTAGTAGCCTCGGGGGAACTGGAAACACCATATATTTT.

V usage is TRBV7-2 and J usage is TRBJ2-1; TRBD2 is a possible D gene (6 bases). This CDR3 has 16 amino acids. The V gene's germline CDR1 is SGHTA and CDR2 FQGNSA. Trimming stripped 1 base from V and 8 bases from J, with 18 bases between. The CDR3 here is CASSLGGGAGGDEQFF. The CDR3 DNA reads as TGTGCCAGCAGCTTAGGGGGCGGGGCCGGTGGAGATGAGCAGTTCTTC.